A single sample is the source of the 8 T cell receptor beta chains below, sequenced in a study of blood T cell repertoires in COVID-19 (dated by TCRdb to about 2020). The library was prepared using the immunoSEQ multiplex PCR assay. TCRdb stores this immuneACCESS table with in-frame sequences only. Part of the clones is absent; in the studies checked, under half of the shortfall reflects unresolved V genes, and no reason is known for the rest. Present in this sample are roughly 200,000 clones, around 90% of which were seen just once. The top ten constitute approximately 12% of the sample. Input material: peripheral blood. The receptors come from a woman aged 18-29 years who had recovered from COVID-19.

V usage is TRBV29-1 and J usage is TRBJ1-4; 8 nucleotides agree with TRBD1. Germline trimming cut 7 bases from V and 3 bases from J; bases unmatched to any gene: 7. Germline V gene lookup returns CDR1 SQVTM and CDR2 ANQGSEA. CDR3 size: 14 residues. CDR3 sequence reads: CSEQGGQSNEKLFF. CDR3 coding DNA: TGCAGCGAACAGGGGGGGCAGTCTAATGAAAAACTGTTTTTT. The whole variable domain, filled in from reference TRBV29-1 and TRBJ1-4, reads SAVISQKPSRDICQRGTSLTIQCQVDSQVTMMFWYRQQPGQSLTLIATANQGSEATYESGFVIDKFPISRPNLTFSTLTVSNMSPEDSSIYLCSEQGGQSNEKLFFGSGTQLSVL.

The genes are TRBV5-5 and TRBJ2-7; D is uncertain. Germline values: CDR1 SGHKS, CDR2 YYEKEE (reference sequence). The CDR3 loop spans 13 amino acids. V lost 0 bases and J 6 bases, leaving 10 bases between the germline ends. The CDR3 loop reads CASSLADWVEQYF. The CDR3 bases are TGTGCCAGCAGCTTGGCCGACTGGGTCGAGCAGTACTTC.

This clone was observed a single time. The V and J genes are TRBV6-4 and TRBJ2-1; D unclear. Deletions cut 5 bases from V and 10 bases from J, with 15 bases between. Germline V gene data show CDR1 as MRHNA and CDR2 as SNTAGT. The length of the CDR3 is 13 residues. The CDR3 region has the DNA TGTGCCAGCAGTCCGACTCCCCTCATCGAGCAGTTCTTC. It specifies CASSPTPLIEQFF.

V gene TRBV21-1 combines with J gene TRBJ1-3. TRBV21-1 is assigned pseudogene status. The CDR3 contains 15 residues. As DNA, the CDR3 is TGTGCCAGCCGGGGGGGTTCTCGGGGTGGAAACACCATATATTTT. It translates to CASRGGSRGGNTIYF.

The rearrangement links TRBV25-1 to TRBJ2-1, with 11 bases aligning to TRBD2. Germline loops: CDR1 MGHDK, CDR2 SYGVNS. V trimming: 4 bases; J trimming: 4 bases; junction bases outside the gene matches: 3. The CDR3 contains 15 residues. CDR3 loop: CASSVTSGDYNEQFF. Here the CDR3 DNA reads TGTGCCAGCAGTGTGACTAGCGGGGATTACAATGAGCAGTTCTTC. Looking up the rest from reference TRBV25-1 and TRBJ2-1 gives the full variable domain: EADIYQTPRYLVIGTGKKITLECSQTMGHDKMYWYQQDPGMELHLIHYSYGVNSTEKGDLSSESTVSRIRTEHFPLTLESARPSHTSQYLCASSVTSGDYNEQFFGPGTRLTVL.

The CDR3 coding sequence is TGTGCCAGCAGCTTGACTGAGGGGGAGGGGACAGATACGCAGTATTTT. Protein product: CASSLTEGEGTDTQYF. The rearrangement joins TRBV7-2 to TRBJ2-3, with D perhaps matching TRBD2 (7 bases). Germline CDR1 SGHTA, CDR2 FQGNSA. With 3 bases removed from V and 3 bases from J, the gap between germline ends came to 16 bases. This CDR3 contains 16 residues.

This clone appeared a few times. The V and J genes are TRBV11-2 and TRBJ2-2, with TRBD1 identical over 7 bases. This CDR3 has 15 residues. CDR1 and CDR2 (germline): SGHAT, FQNNGV. V dropped 5 bases and J dropped 1; count of bases not matched to a gene: 4. CDR3 DNA: TGTGCCAGCAGCAGACAGGGAATGAACACCGGGGAGCTGTTTTTT. Protein sequence: CASSRQGMNTGELFF.

This chain joins TRBV29-1 and TRBJ2-7; perhaps TRBD2 as D (5 bases). CDR3 size: 10 residues. Germline V gene data show CDR1 as SQVTM and CDR2 as ANQGSEA. V was shortened by 6 bases and J by 6 bases, with 9 bases between the two germline ends. The CDR3 DNA reads TGCAGCGTGGAGGCAGGCGAGCAGTACTTC. Translated: CSVEAGEQYF.